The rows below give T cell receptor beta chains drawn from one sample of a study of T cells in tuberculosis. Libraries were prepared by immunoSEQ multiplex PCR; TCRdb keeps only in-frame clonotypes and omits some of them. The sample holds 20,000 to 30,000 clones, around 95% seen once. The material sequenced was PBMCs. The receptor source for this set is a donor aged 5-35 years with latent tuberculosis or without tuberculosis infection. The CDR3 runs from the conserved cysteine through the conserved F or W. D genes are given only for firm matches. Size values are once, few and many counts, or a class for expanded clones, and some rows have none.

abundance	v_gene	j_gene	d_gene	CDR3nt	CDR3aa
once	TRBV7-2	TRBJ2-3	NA	TGTGCCAGCAGCTTAGTGTTTCTTCAGCGGCGCACAGATACGCAGTATTTT	CASSLVFLQRRTDTQYF
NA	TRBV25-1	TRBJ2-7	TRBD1	TGTGCCAGCAGTAGACAGGGGGCGGGCGAGCAGTACTTC	CASSRQGAGEQYF
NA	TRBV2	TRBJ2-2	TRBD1	TGTGCCAGCAGCCGGACAGGCAGAATCGGCACCGGGGAGCTGTTTTTT	CASSRTGRIGTGELFF
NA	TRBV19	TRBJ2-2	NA	TGTGCCAGTAGAGCGTCCCACACCGGGGAGCTGTTTTTT	CASRASHTGELFF
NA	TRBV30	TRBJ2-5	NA	TGTGCCTGGAGTGGGGGACTCCAAGAGACCCAGTACTTC	CAWSGGLQETQYF
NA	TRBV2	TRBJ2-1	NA	TGTGCCAGCAGTGGCCTTGGAGAGGGGGCGGGAAATGAGCAGTTCTTC	CASSGLGEGAGNEQFF
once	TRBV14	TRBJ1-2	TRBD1	TGTGCCAGCAGCCAAGGGCAGGGGGCGCGTCGCACCTTC	CASSQGQGARRTF
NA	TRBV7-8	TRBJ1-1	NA	TGTGCCAGCAGCTTAGGGGCAGGGAGGGGAGCTTTCTTT	CASSLGAGRGAFF
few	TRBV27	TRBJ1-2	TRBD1	TGTGCCAGCAGTATCGGGACAGGAGGAGGCTACACCTTC	CASSIGTGGGYTF
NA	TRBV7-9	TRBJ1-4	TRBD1	TGTGCCAGCAGCACCGGGACAGGGGTACGTGAAAAACTGTTTTTT	CASSTGTGVREKLFF
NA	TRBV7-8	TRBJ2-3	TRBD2	TGTGCCAGCCGTGAGGGACTAGCGGGGTACAGCACAGATACGCAGTATTTT	CASREGLAGYSTDTQYF
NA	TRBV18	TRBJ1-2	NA	TGTGCCAGCTCACCCCTTCCTAAGTATGGCTACACCTTC	CASSPLPKYGYTF
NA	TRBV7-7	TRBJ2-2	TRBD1	TGTGCCAGCAGCGCTACAGGGGCGCCGACCGGGGAGCTGTTTTTT	CASSATGAPTGELFF
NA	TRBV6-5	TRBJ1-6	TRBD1	TGTGCCAGCACGTACAGGGGCGAAACTTCACCCCTCCACTTT	CASTYRGETSPLHF
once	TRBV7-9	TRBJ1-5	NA	TGTGCCAGCAGCGAGGATGGTGTTCAGCCCCAGCATTTT	CASSEDGVQPQHF
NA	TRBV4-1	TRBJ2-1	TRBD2	TGCGCCAGCAGCCAAGGTCGCCTACTAGCGGGGGGCAGCCTTATCGACAATGAGCAGTTCTTC	CASSQGRLLAGGSLIDNEQFF
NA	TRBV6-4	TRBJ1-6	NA	TGTGCCAGCAGAGAAGGGACACCCAATTCACCCCTCCACTTT	CASREGTPNSPLHF
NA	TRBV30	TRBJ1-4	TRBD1	TGTGCCTGGAGTCCTCGACAGGGTGGGTCAACTAATGAAAAACTGTTTTTT	CAWSPRQGGSTNEKLFF
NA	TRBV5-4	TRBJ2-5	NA	TGTGCCAGCAGCCCTGGACAGCAAGAGACCCAGTACTTC	CASSPGQQETQYF
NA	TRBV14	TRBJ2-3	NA	TGTGCCAGCAGCCAAGTTACGGGGAGAAGACGGCGCACAGATACGCAGTATTTT	CASSQVTGRRRRTDTQYF
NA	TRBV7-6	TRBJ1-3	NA	TGTGCCAGCAGCTTAGATCCGGGCTCTGGAAACACCATATATTTT	CASSLDPGSGNTIYF
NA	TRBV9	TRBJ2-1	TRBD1	TGTGCCAGCAGCGCCGCAGGGGGCCGAGTGTACAATGAGCAGTTCTTC	CASSAAGGRVYNEQFF
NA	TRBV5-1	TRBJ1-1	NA	TGCGCCAGCGAATACGGGGGTCCGAACACTGAAGCTTTCTTT	CASEYGGPNTEAFF
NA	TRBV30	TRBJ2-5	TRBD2	TGTGCCTGGAGTGTAGGTTGGGTAGCGGGGGACCAAGAGACCCAGTACTTC	CAWSVGWVAGDQETQYF
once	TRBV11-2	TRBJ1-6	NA	TGTGCCAGTCATTTGGCGGGGGGCGGCAATTCACCCCTCCACTTT	CASHLAGGGNSPLHF
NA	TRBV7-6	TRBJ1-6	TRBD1	TGTGCCAGCAGCTCAGGGGGGAGCCCTTTGAATTCACCCCTCCACTTT	CASSSGGSPLNSPLHF
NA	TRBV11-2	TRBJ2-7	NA	TGTGCCAGCAGCTTAGAGGCAGGGCCCTACGAGCAGTACTTC	CASSLEAGPYEQYF
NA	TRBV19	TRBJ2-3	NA	TGTGCCAGTAGTATAGCCGGCCTGGGGGCGGATACGCAGTATTTT	CASSIAGLGADTQYF
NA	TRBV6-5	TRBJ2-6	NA	TGTGCCACCTGGAGGGCCTCTGGGGCCAACGTCCTGACTTTC	CATWRASGANVLTF
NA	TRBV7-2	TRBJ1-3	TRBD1	TGTGCCAGCAGCTTAGTGGGAGGACAGGGTCGGGACACCATATATTTT	CASSLVGGQGRDTIYF
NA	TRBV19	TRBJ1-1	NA	TGTGCCAGTAGCATAGTGCATGGGGGCGGCACTGAAGCTTTCTTT	CASSIVHGGGTEAFF
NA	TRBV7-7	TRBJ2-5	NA	TGTGCCAGCAGCCCCGTTGCGGGAAACGTTGGTTACCAGTACTTC	CASSPVAGNVGYQYF
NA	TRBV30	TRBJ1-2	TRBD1	TGTGCCTGGACCCTGGGACAGCTAAGCTATGGCTACACCTTC	CAWTLGQLSYGYTF
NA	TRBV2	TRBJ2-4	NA	TGTGCCAGCAGTGAAAGCGGTTCCAAAAACATTCAGTACTTC	CASSESGSKNIQYF
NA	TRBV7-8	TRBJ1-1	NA	TGTGCCAGCAGCTTAGGGTTTTCCGGGCAGGGGCGAACTGAAGCTTTCTTT	CASSLGFSGQGRTEAFF
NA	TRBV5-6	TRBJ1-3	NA	TGTGCCAGCAGCCTTCAGGGCTCTGGAAACACCATATATTTT	CASSLQGSGNTIYF
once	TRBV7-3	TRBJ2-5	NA	TGTGCCAGCAGCTCAACGCCGGGGAGACAAGAGACCCAGTACTTC	CASSSTPGRQETQYF
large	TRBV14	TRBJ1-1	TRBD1	TGTGCCAGCAGCCATTGGACAGGAGAAGCTTTCTTT	CASSHWTGEAFF
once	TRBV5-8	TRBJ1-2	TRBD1	TGTGCCAGCAGAGTCGCAGGGGGGCCTAACTATGGCTACACCTTC	CASRVAGGPNYGYTF
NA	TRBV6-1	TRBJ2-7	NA	TGTGCCAGCAGTGATTCGGGGAAGGCCTACGAGCAGTACTTC	CASSDSGKAYEQYF
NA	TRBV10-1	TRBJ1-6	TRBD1	TGCGCCAGCCTTGGACAGGGGGGAGCCCTCCACTTT	CASLGQGGALHF
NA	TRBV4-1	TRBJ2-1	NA	TGCGCCAGCAGCCAAGATCAGGGGACGGTTTACAATGAGCAGTTCTTC	CASSQDQGTVYNEQFF